This TCR beta chain was captured by sequencing in a study of neurological immune-mediated disorders. Points from the study as a whole: Phylogenetic analysis grouped 18 of 34 multiple sclerosis patients' repertoires together, suggesting a possible repertoire signature.

TCRdb reprocessed the 5' RACE reads with MiXCR, giving one entry per CDR3 protein. In the table there are approximately 66,000 distinct CDR3 sequences, 4.5% to 5.5% of which are singletons. Germline V gives CDR1 MNHEY, CDR2 SMNVEV (reference sequence). Trimming removed 8 bases from V and 4 bases from J, with 14 bases in between. The CDR3 has 13 residues. The sample holds many counts of this clonotype. The antigen remains unidentified. This receptor was obtained from a man between 25 and 39 years old with multiple sclerosis. This rearrangement joins TRBV27 to TRBJ1-1; unclear D gene. Material for sequencing was PBMCs. Here the CDR3 reads CASCTSPSTEAFF. The DNA for the CDR3 is TGTGCCAGCTGTACCTCCCCGTCCACTGAAGCTTTCTTT.